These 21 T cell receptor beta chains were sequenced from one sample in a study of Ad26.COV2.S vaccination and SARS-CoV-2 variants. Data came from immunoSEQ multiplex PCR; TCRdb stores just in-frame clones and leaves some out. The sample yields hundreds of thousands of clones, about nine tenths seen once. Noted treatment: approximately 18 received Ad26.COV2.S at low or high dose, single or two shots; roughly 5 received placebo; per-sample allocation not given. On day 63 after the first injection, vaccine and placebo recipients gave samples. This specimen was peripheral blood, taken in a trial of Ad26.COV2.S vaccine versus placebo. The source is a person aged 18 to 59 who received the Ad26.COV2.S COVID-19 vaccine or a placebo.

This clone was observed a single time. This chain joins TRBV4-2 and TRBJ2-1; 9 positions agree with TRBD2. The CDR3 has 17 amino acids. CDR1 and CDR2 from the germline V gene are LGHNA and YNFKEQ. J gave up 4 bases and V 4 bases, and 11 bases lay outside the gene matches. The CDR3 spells CASSPKRASGDYNEQFF. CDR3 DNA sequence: TGTGCCAGCAGCCCAAAGAGGGCTAGCGGGGATTACAATGAGCAGTTCTTC.

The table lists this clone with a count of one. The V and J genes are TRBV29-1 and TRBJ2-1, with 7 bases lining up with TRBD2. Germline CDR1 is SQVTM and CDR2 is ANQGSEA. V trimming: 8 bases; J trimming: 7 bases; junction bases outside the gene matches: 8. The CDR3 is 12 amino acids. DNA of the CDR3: TGCAGCACTCAGACAGCGGGAAATGAGCAGTTCTTC. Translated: CSTQTAGNEQFF.

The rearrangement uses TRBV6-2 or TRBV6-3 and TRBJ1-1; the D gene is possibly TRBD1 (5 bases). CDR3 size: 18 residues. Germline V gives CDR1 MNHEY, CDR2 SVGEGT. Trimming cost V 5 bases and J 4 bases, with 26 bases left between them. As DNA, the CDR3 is TGTGCCAGCAGTCCCTTTGGCGCCAGGGCCCCTGACGGCACTGAAGCTTTCTTT. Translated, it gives CASSPFGARAPDGTEAFF.

The CDR3 coding sequence is TGCGCCAGCAGTGAGGAGCGGGACACCGATCTGAACACTGAAGCTTTCTTT. As protein: CASSEERDTDLNTEAFF. The chain links TRBV10-1 to TRBJ1-1; TRBD1 might be the D (6 bases). The CDR3 loop spans 17 amino acids. Deletions cut 2 bases from V and 0 bases from J, with 16 bases between. Germline loops: CDR1 WNHNN, CDR2 SYGVQD (reference sequence).

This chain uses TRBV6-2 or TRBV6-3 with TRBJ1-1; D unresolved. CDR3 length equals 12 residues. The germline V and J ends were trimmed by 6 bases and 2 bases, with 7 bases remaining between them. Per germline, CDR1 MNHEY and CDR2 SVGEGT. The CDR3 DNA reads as TGTGCCAGCAGCCGGTTAAACACTGAAGCTTTCTTT. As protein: CASSRLNTEAFF.

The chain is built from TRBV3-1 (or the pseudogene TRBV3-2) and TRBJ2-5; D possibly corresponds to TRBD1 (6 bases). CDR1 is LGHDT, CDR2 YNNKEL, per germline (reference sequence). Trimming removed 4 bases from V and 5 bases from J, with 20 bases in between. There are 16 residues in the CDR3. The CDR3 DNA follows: TGTGCCAGCAGCCCCTTGCTTTACAGGGAGATGGAGACCCAGTACTTC. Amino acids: CASSPLLYREMETQYF.

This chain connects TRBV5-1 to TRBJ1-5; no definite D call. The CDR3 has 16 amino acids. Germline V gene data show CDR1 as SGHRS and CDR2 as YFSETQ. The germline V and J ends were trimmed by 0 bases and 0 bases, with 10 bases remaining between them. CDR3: CASSLGPGSSNQPQHF. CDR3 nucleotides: TGCGCCAGCAGCTTGGGACCAGGATCTAGCAATCAGCCCCAGCATTTT.

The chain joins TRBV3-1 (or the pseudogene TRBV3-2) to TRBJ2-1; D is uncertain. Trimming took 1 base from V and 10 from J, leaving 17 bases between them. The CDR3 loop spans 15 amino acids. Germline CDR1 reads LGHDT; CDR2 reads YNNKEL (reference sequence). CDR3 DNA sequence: TGTGCCAGCAGCCAAGCCCCCGTCTCTTTGGCGGAGCAGTTCTTC. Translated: CASSQAPVSLAEQFF.

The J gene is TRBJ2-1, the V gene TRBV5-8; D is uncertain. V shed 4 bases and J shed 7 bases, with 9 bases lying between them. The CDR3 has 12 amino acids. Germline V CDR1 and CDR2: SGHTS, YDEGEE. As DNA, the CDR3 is TGTGCCAGCAGCCTTTACCCGAATGAGCAGTTCTTC. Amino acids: CASSLYPNEQFF. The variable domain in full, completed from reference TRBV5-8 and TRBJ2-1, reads EAGVTQSPTHLIKTRGQQATLRCSPISGHTSVYWYQQALGLGLQFLLWYDEGEERNRGNFPPRFSGRQFPNYSSELNVNALELEDSALYLCASSLYPNEQFFGPGTRLTVL.

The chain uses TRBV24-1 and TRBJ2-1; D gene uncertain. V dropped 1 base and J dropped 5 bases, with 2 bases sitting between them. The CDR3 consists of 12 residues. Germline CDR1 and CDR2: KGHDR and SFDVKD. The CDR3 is CATSDFNNEQFF. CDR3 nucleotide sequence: TGTGCCACCAGTGATTTTAACAATGAGCAGTTCTTC.

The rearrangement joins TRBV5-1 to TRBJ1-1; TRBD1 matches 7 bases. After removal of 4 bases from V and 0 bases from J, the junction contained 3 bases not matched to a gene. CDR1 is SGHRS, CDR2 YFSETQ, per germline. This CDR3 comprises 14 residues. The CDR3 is CASSVGQVNTEAFF. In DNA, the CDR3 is TGCGCCAGCAGCGTAGGACAGGTGAACACTGAAGCTTTCTTT.

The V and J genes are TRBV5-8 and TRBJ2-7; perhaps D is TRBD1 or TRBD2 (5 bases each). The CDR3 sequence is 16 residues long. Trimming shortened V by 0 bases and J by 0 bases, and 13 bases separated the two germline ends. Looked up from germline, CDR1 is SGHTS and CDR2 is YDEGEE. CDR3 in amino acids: CASSLDGTVGSYEQYF. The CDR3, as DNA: TGTGCCAGCAGCTTGGATGGGACCGTAGGCTCCTACGAGCAGTACTTC.

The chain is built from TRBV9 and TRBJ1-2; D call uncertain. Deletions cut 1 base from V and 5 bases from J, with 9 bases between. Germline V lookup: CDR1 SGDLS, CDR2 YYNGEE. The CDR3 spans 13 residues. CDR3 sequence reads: CASSVLSGYGYTF. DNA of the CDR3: TGTGCCAGCAGCGTATTGTCGGGATATGGCTACACCTTC.

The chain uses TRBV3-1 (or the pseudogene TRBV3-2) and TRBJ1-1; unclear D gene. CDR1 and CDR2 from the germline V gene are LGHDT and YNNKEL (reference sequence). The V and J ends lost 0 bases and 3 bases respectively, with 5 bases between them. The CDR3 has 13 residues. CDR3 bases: TGTGCCAGCAGCCAAGATTCGTACACTGAAGCTTTCTTT. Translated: CASSQDSYTEAFF.

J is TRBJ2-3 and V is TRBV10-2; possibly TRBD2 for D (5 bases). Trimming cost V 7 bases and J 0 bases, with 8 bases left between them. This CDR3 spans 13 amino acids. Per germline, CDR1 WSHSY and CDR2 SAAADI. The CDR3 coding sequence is TGCGCCAGCACCGGGGAGAGCACAGATACGCAGTATTTT. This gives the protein CASTGESTDTQYF.

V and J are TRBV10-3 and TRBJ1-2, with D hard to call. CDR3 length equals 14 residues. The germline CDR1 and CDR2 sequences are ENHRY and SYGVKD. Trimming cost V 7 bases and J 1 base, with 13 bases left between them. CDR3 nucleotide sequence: TGTGCCATCACCGAGGCAGCATTTAACTATGGCTACACCTTC. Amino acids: CAITEAAFNYGYTF.

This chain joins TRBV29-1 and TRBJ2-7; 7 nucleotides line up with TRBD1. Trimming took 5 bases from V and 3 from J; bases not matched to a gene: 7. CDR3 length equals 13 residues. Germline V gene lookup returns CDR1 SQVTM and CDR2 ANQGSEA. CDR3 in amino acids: CSVMRTGFYEQYF. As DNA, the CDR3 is TGCAGCGTTATGCGGACAGGCTTCTACGAGCAGTACTTC.

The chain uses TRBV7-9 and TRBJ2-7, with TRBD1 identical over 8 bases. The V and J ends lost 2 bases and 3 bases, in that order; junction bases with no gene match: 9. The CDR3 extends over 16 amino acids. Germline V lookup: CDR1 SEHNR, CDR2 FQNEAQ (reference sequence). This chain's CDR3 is CASSLSTGGGYYEQYF. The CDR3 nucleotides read TGTGCCAGCAGCTTATCAACAGGGGGTGGATACTACGAGCAGTACTTC.

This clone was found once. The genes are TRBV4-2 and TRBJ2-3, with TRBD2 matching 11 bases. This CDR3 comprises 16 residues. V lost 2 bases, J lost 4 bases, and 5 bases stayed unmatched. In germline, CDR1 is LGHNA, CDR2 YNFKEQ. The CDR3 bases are TGTGCCAGCAGCCAACGCACTAGCGGGGGATCAGATACGCAGTATTTT. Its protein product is CASSQRTSGGSDTQYF.

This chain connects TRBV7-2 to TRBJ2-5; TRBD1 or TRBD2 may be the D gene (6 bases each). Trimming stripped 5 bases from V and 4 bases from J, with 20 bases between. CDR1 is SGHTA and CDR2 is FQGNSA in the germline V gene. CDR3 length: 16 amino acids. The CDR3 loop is CASSPRGAGYPETQYF. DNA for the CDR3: TGTGCCAGCAGCCCTAGGGGGGCAGGATATCCAGAGACCCAGTACTTC.

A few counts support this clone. The CDR3 nucleotides read TGTGCCAGCAGTCAAACAGGGGTATCCTACAATGAGCAGTTCTTC. It is translated as CASSQTGVSYNEQFF. The genes are TRBV6-5 and TRBJ2-1; 7 positions match TRBD1. Germline V gene sequence: CDR1 MNHEY, CDR2 SVGAGI. The CDR3 totals 15 residues. J lost 1 base, V lost 5 bases, and 5 bases had no gene match.